This is a list of T cell receptor beta chains from one sample in a study of vaccination and CD4 T cells after COVID-19. Via MiXCR, TCRdb re-called the PCR reads, giving one row per CDR3 protein. The sample records around 19,000 distinct CDR3 sequences, about 44% being singletons. No antigen has been identified for these receptors. Source: CD4+ T cells from blood, cultured in vitro, taken before SARS-CoV-2 vaccination. These receptors all stem from a human donor who had recovered from COVID-19. Each CDR3 is given with its conserved first and last residue. Each record gives: D gene, clone size, V gene, J gene, CDR3 DNA, CDR3 protein. A D gene is named only where the DNA matches it firmly. The listing skips clone size in some rows; elsewhere it reads once, few, many or a size class.

D gene: TRBD1
clone size: .
V gene: TRBV6-2/TRBV6-3
J gene: TRBJ2-2
CDR3 DNA: TGTGCCAGCAGTGACCAAACCGGGACAGATCACCTTACGAACACCGGGGAGCTGTTTTTT
CDR3 protein: CASSDQTGTDHLTNTGELFF

D gene: TRBD1
clone size: .
V gene: TRBV5-4
J gene: TRBJ1-2
CDR3 DNA: TGTGCCAGCAGCTTGAGAGTGGGACAGCTGTCCTATGGCTACACCTTC
CDR3 protein: CASSLRVGQLSYGYTF

D gene: TRBD2
clone size: .
V gene: TRBV12-3/TRBV12-4
J gene: TRBJ2-1
CDR3 DNA: TGTGCCAGCAGTTTAGGACTAGCGGGAGAAGTTGAGCAGTTCTTC
CDR3 protein: CASSLGLAGEVEQFF

D gene: .
clone size: .
V gene: TRBV6-1
J gene: TRBJ1-6
CDR3 DNA: TGTGCCAGCAGTACCTCAGCCGAAGGCGATAATTCACCCCTCCACTTT
CDR3 protein: CASSTSAEGDNSPLHF

D gene: .
clone size: .
V gene: TRBV5-6
J gene: TRBJ1-2
CDR3 DNA: TGTGCCAGCAGCGCCCGTGACCAGGTTACTAACTATGGCTACACCTTC
CDR3 protein: CASSARDQVTNYGYTF

D gene: TRBD1
clone size: few
V gene: TRBV7-6
J gene: TRBJ2-1
CDR3 DNA: TGTGCCAGCAGCTTAGAAGGGACAGGGGGACCCTACAATGAGCAGTTCTTC
CDR3 protein: CASSLEGTGGPYNEQFF

D gene: .
clone size: .
V gene: TRBV6-1
J gene: TRBJ2-3
CDR3 DNA: TGTGCCAGCACTAAAATGGCGAGCACAGATACGCAGTATTTT
CDR3 protein: CASTKMASTDTQYF

D gene: .
clone size: .
V gene: TRBV12-3/TRBV12-4
J gene: TRBJ2-5
CDR3 DNA: TGTGCCAGCAGTTTCGGGGGAGGGGGCTATTCGACCCAGTACTTC
CDR3 protein: CASSFGGGGYSTQYF

D gene: .
clone size: .
V gene: TRBV6-1
J gene: TRBJ1-6
CDR3 DNA: TGTGCCAGCAGTGGATCCCTGACAGCAACGAGCTCCTATAATTCACCCCTCCACTTT
CDR3 protein: CASSGSLTATSSYNSPLHF

D gene: .
clone size: .
V gene: TRBV19
J gene: TRBJ1-1
CDR3 DNA: TGTGCCAGTAGTCTCAACGGGCAGGGTCTGAACACTGAAGCTTTCTTT
CDR3 protein: CASSLNGQGLNTEAFF